This entry lists 31 T cell receptor beta chains sequenced from one sample in a study of cytomegalovirus exposure and HLA in healthy donors. Amplification used 60 Vbeta primers and 13 Jbeta primers. Some clones are missing from TCRdb's copy, which holds only in-frame ones; the method was immunoSEQ multiplex PCR. The table includes 150,000 to 200,000 clones, 70% detected once. The material sequenced was PBMCs. These receptors all stem from a man aged 18 to 35 in good health and CMV-seropositive.

This clone came up once. This chain joins TRBV10-1 and TRBJ1-2; D uncertain. Trimming took 0 bases from V and 5 from J, leaving 10 bases between them. The CDR3 contains 14 residues. CDR1 and CDR2 from the germline V gene are WNHNN and SYGVQD (reference sequence). CDR3 in amino acids: CASSESGRHYGYTF. The DNA of the CDR3 is TGCGCCAGCAGTGAGTCGGGCCGTCATTATGGCTACACCTTC.

Here the CDR3 reads CACPTGPGMNTEAFF. The CDR3 nucleotides read TGTGCCTGTCCGACAGGCCCGGGGATGAACACTGAAGCTTTCTTT. The chain joins TRBV30 to TRBJ1-1, with TRBD1 as a possible D gene (6 bases). Germline V gene lookup returns CDR1 GTSNPN and CDR2 SVGIG (reference sequence). CDR3 length equals 15 residues. Trimming stripped 6 bases from V and 0 bases from J, with 17 bases between.

In nucleotides, the CDR3 is TGTGCCAGCAGTTTCGGCAGGGGAGATACGCAGTATTTT. Translating it yields CASSFGRGDTQYF. The J gene is TRBJ2-3, the V gene TRBV27; TRBD1 might be the D (6 bases). Germline V gene lookup returns CDR1 MNHEY and CDR2 SMNVEV (reference sequence). Trimming shortened V by 3 bases and J by 5 bases, and 9 bases separated the two germline ends. CDR3 length: 13 amino acids.

This clone was observed a handful of times. The J gene is TRBJ2-3, the V gene TRBV5-1; the D is unclear. The CDR3 has 13 amino acids. Germline V gene lookup returns CDR1 SGHRS and CDR2 YFSETQ. V was clipped by 0 bases and J by 6 bases, with 8 bases between them. The CDR3 bases are TGCGCCAGCAGCTTGGAAGCGCGGGATACGCAGTATTTT. Amino acid sequence: CASSLEARDTQYF.

V usage is TRBV11-2 and J usage is TRBJ2-2; no firm D call. V was cut by 1 base and J by 7 bases, with 10 bases left in between. This CDR3 has 14 amino acids. The V gene's germline CDR1 is SGHAT and CDR2 FQNNGV. The CDR3 region has the DNA TGTGCCAGCAGCTTAGTTACGGGTCACGGGGAGCTGTTTTTT. Its protein is CASSLVTGHGELFF.

V is TRBV2 and J is TRBJ1-5; D may be TRBD1 (5 bases). CDR3 length: 15 residues. Trimming shortened V by 6 bases and J by 5 bases, and 17 bases separated the two germline ends. Per germline, CDR1 SNHLY and CDR2 FYNNEI. The CDR3 here is CASSAPGGSDQPQHF. DNA of the CDR3: TGTGCCAGCAGCGCCCCGGGGGGTTCGGATCAGCCCCAGCATTTT.

The genes are TRBV19 and TRBJ2-2, with D unclear. This CDR3 has 14 residues. CDR1 and CDR2 from the germline V gene are LNHDA and SQIVND (reference sequence). The V and J ends lost 3 bases and 6 bases respectively, with 11 bases between them. CDR3 in DNA: TGTGCCAGTAGTATCGGTTTCCTGGCCGGGGAGCTGTTTTTT. Its protein is CASSIGFLAGELFF.

The CDR3 coding sequence is TGTGCCAGCAGCCAGACAGATACGCAGTATTTT. Translating gives CASSQTDTQYF. The J gene is TRBJ2-3, the V gene TRBV7-6, with no clear D. Per germline, CDR1 SGHVS and CDR2 FNYEAQ. The CDR3 covers 11 residues. V lost 5 bases and J 3 bases, leaving 3 bases between the germline ends. The variable domain in full, with the rest retrieved from reference TRBV7-6 and TRBJ2-3, is GAGVSQSPRYKVTKRGQDVALRCDPISGHVSLYWYRQALGQGPEFLTYFNYEAQQDKSGLPNDRFSAERPEGSISTLTIQRTEQRDSAMYRCASSQTDTQYFGPGTRLTVL.

The chain employs TRBV25-1 and TRBJ2-1, with D maybe TRBD2 (5 bases). Germline CDR1 MGHDK, CDR2 SYGVNS. V was trimmed by 3 bases and J by 7 bases, leaving 16 bases between them. The CDR3 has 15 residues. The CDR3 DNA reads as TGTGCCAGCAGTGATCTCGGGTTCGGGGAAAATGAGCAGTTCTTC. Translation: CASSDLGFGENEQFF.

About this clone: Distinct nucleotide sequences in the sample also encode this CDR3. The chain is built from TRBV10-3 and TRBJ1-1; D not resolved. V was shortened by 9 bases and J by 0 bases, with 5 bases between the two germline ends. The germline V gene encodes CDR1 ENHRY and CDR2 SYGVKD. The CDR3 sequence is 11 residues long. CDR3 residues: CAISMNTEAFF. DNA of the CDR3: TGTGCCATTTCCATGAACACTGAAGCTTTCTTT.

The chain couples TRBV10-3 to TRBJ1-1; weak D call: TRBD1 (5 bases). In germline, CDR1 is ENHRY, CDR2 SYGVKD. V lost 2 bases and J 1 base, leaving 17 bases between the germline ends. The length of the CDR3 is 17 residues. CDR3 loop: CAISENRRGGTNTEAFF. In DNA, the CDR3 is TGTGCCATCAGTGAGAACAGGAGGGGAGGGACGAACACTGAAGCTTTCTTT.

The chain recombines TRBV29-1 with TRBJ2-2, with D uncertain. V was cut by 4 bases and J by 6 bases, with 9 bases left in between. The CDR3 consists of 12 residues. Germline V gene lookup returns CDR1 SQVTM and CDR2 ANQGSEA. CDR3 sequence reads: CSVALGPGELFF. As DNA, the CDR3 is TGCAGCGTTGCCCTGGGCCCCGGGGAGCTGTTTTTT.

This chain links TRBV6-5 with TRBJ2-3, with D unclear. Germline CDR1 and CDR2: MNHEY and SVGAGI. The CDR3 consists of 10 residues. Between the trimmed V and J ends, which lost 8 bases and 3 bases, there was a span of 3 bases. The DNA of the CDR3 is TGTGCCAGCCCGACAGATACGCAGTATTTT. It is translated as CASPTDTQYF.

V gene TRBV5-4 combines with J gene TRBJ1-2, with a possible D match to TRBD1 (6 bases). Trimming cost V 4 bases and J 1 base, with 17 bases left between them. The V gene's germline CDR1 is SGHNT and CDR2 YYREEE (reference sequence). This CDR3 contains 16 residues. The CDR3 reads CASSLGGSDGNYGYTF. The CDR3 coding sequence is TGTGCCAGCAGCCTGGGGGGCTCGGACGGTAACTATGGCTACACCTTC.

The genes are TRBV19 and TRBJ1-1, with 10 bases that match TRBD1. Germline V gives CDR1 LNHDA, CDR2 SQIVND (reference sequence). The CDR3 sequence is 13 residues long. The V and J ends lost 4 bases and 7 bases, in that order; junction bases with no gene match: 3. CDR3 sequence (DNA): TGTGCCAGTAGTAACCGGGACAGGGGTGAAGCTTTCTTT. This encodes CASSNRDRGEAFF.

This clone was recorded only once. The V and J genes are TRBV5-4 and TRBJ1-4, with 7 bases aligning to TRBD1. V was clipped by 4 bases and J by 0 bases; unmatched bases: 9. The length of the CDR3 is 17 residues. The germline CDR1 and CDR2 sequences are SGHNT and YYREEE (reference sequence). The DNA for the CDR3 is TGTGCCAGCAGCGGAAGACAGGGCGCCGCAACTAATGAAAAACTGTTTTTT. Residues: CASSGRQGAATNEKLFF.

This chain connects TRBV5-5 to TRBJ1-5; 8 bases are shared with TRBD1. Germline V CDR1 and CDR2: SGHKS, YYEKEE (reference sequence). This CDR3 has 15 amino acids. Germline trimming cut 0 bases from V and 6 bases from J; bases unmatched to any gene: 5. CDR3 region: CASSLEDRGSQPQHF. CDR3 nucleotides: TGTGCCAGCAGCTTGGAAGACAGGGGTAGTCAGCCCCAGCATTTT.

About this clone: Other DNA sequences within the sample encode an identical CDR3. This chain links TRBV18 with TRBJ1-1, with TRBD1 matching 8 bases. CDR3 size: 14 residues. V lost 6 bases and J lost 1; bases outside the gene matches: 4. CDR1 KGHSH and CDR2 LQKENI come from the germline V gene. CDR3 coding DNA: TGTGCCAGCTCCCCGGGACAGGCGAACACTGAAGCTTTCTTT. It specifies CASSPGQANTEAFF.

This chain links TRBV5-1 with TRBJ1-6; 9 nucleotides match TRBD1. Germline V CDR1 and CDR2: SGHRS, YFSETQ. V gave up 1 base and J gave up 7 bases; unmatched junction bases: 12. The CDR3 runs 18 residues. The DNA for the CDR3 is TGCGCCAGCAGCTTGCGGGACAGGGCGTTTCTCCCCAATTCACCCCTCCACTTT. Translated, it gives CASSLRDRAFLPNSPLHF.

This chain joins TRBV5-1 and TRBJ1-1; D is undetermined. The V gene's germline CDR1 is SGHRS and CDR2 YFSETQ. CDR3 length equals 14 residues. V dropped 0 bases and J dropped 10 bases, with 16 bases sitting between them. The CDR3 sequence: CASSLEQSKMGAFF. As DNA, the CDR3 is TGCGCCAGCAGCTTGGAACAGTCTAAAATGGGAGCTTTCTTT.

The chain recombines TRBV5-6 with TRBJ2-5; 7 bases are a match to TRBD1. CDR1 SGHDT and CDR2 YYEEEE come from the germline V gene. The CDR3 runs 17 residues. V was clipped by 7 bases and J by 9 bases; unmatched bases: 24. DNA of the CDR3: TGTGCCAGCGGACCCGGGACAGAAACAATTCCAAGAGCGGCCCAGTACTTC. It codes for CASGPGTETIPRAAQYF. Full variable domain (remainder filled in from reference TRBV5-6 and TRBJ2-5): DAGVTQSPTHLIKTRGQQVTLRCSPKSGHDTVSWYQQALGQGPQFIFQYYEEEERQRGNFPDRFSGHQFPNYSSELNVNALLLGDSALYLCASGPGTETIPRAAQYFGPGTRLLVL.

The chain joins TRBV5-5 to TRBJ1-5, with unresolved D. CDR1 and CDR2 (germline): SGHKS, YYEKEE (reference sequence). The CDR3 runs to 15 residues. Trimming pared 4 bases from V and 0 bases from J, leaving 11 bases between. The CDR3 reads CASSPSRDSNQPQHF. The CDR3 region has the DNA TGTGCCAGCAGCCCTTCGAGAGATAGCAATCAGCCCCAGCATTTT.

The chain recombines TRBV4-1 with TRBJ1-1, with D hard to call. Germline V gene data show CDR1 as MGHRA and CDR2 as YSYEKL. V lost 2 bases, J lost 0 bases, and 10 bases lay in between. This CDR3 is built from 15 residues. For the CDR3, the DNA is TGCGCCAGCAGCCAAACAAGGCAGGTGAACACTGAAGCTTTCTTT. Amino acids: CASSQTRQVNTEAFF.

This chain uses TRBV4-2 with TRBJ1-1, with 9 bases lining up with TRBD1. The CDR3 is made up of 15 amino acids. Germline V gene data show CDR1 as LGHNA and CDR2 as YNFKEQ. J was trimmed by 4 bases and V by 0 bases; bases with no gene match: 3. The CDR3 region is CASSQEQGAATEAFF. The CDR3 nucleotides read TGTGCCAGCAGCCAAGAACAGGGGGCGGCCACTGAAGCTTTCTTT.

This chain uses TRBV6-5 with TRBJ2-7; 12 positions agree with TRBD2. The CDR3 sequence is 14 residues long. Trimming took 5 bases from V and 2 from J; bases not matched to a gene: 1. Germline loops: CDR1 MNHEY, CDR2 SVGAGI. The chain's CDR3 is CASSRTSGAYEQYV. The DNA for the CDR3 is TGTGCCAGCAGTCGGACTAGCGGGGCCTACGAGCAGTACGTC.

This clone was observed a handful of times. The CDR3 region is CASSLAGSHRNQPQHF. DNA for the CDR3: TGTGCCAGCAGCTTGGCAGGTTCCCACCGAAATCAGCCCCAGCATTTT. This rearrangement joins TRBV5-6 to TRBJ1-5; D gene ambiguous. CDR1 SGHDT and CDR2 YYEEEE come from the germline V gene. The CDR3 runs to 16 residues. The germline V and J ends were trimmed by 0 bases and 4 bases, with 14 bases remaining between them.

This clone was counted a few times. The V and J genes are TRBV10-2 and TRBJ2-4; 7 nucleotides align to TRBD2. V shed 6 bases, J shed 5 bases, and the junction held 10 bases outside the gene matches. This CDR3 has 15 amino acids. CDR1 is WSHSY and CDR2 is SAAADI in the germline V gene. The CDR3 DNA is TGCGCCAGCAGCCGGGACTACTCCGTTGAAAACATTCAGTACTTC. It yields the protein CASSRDYSVENIQYF.

V gene TRBV28 combines with J gene TRBJ2-3, with D unclear. The ends were cut back, 8 bases at V and 11 bases at J, with 14 bases in the middle. Germline CDR1 is MDHEN and CDR2 is SYDVKM. The CDR3 consists of 11 residues. The CDR3 region is CASATPRGQYF. The CDR3 nucleotides are TGTGCCAGCGCCACCCCCCGAGGGCAGTATTTT.

This clone was seen just once. The chain is built from TRBV15 and TRBJ1-2, with D perhaps TRBD1 (5 bases). The V end lost 0 bases, the J end lost 1 base, and 9 bases lay between the germline ends. Germline V gene data show CDR1 as LNHNV and CDR2 as YYDKDF (reference sequence). The CDR3 spans 15 residues. As DNA, the CDR3 is TGTGCCACCAGCAGAGATCGGGGGGGTAACTATGGCTACACCTTC. This translates into CATSRDRGGNYGYTF.

As DNA, the CDR3 is TGTGCCAGTAGTATCGCGACAGCCATGGACACTGAAGCTTTCTTT. Its protein product is CASSIATAMDTEAFF. The rearrangement joins TRBV19 to TRBJ1-1, with a tentative D call TRBD1 (5 bases). CDR1 LNHDA and CDR2 SQIVND come from the germline V gene (reference sequence). This CDR3 spans 15 amino acids. Trimming left V 3 bases short and J 3 bases short, with 14 bases between.

The chain has TRBV5-1 and TRBJ2-7; 10 nucleotides line up with TRBD1. CDR3 length: 15 residues. The V gene's germline CDR1 is SGHRS and CDR2 YFSETQ. J lost 4 bases, V lost 2 bases, and 6 bases had no gene match. In DNA form, the CDR3 reads TGCGCCAGCAGCTTCGGGACAGGGGTAAGGTACGAGCAGTACGTC. It codes for CASSFGTGVRYEQYV.